This passage covers 7 T cell receptor beta chains from one sample sequenced in a study of T cells in Graves' hyperthyroidism and ophthalmopathy. RNA transcripts yielded amplified TCR beta CDR3 regions. HTBI primers were employed in a first-round RT-PCR of the TCR CDR3. TCRdb independently ran MiXCR on the multiplex PCR reads; one entry per CDR3 protein. The repertoire includes about 600,000 distinct CDR3 sequences, around 16% of them detected once, and around 3.3% sits in the top ten. Sequenced sample: blood. Every receptor here comes from a woman aged 40 to 55 with Graves' ophthalmopathy.

The gene calls are TRBV6-5 and TRBJ1-2, with D perhaps matching TRBD1 (5 bases). The germline V gene encodes CDR1 MNHEY and CDR2 SVGAGI. The CDR3 length is 12 residues. Deletions cut 0 bases from V and 7 bases from J, with 6 bases between. CDR3 nucleotide sequence: TGTGCCAGCAGTTACTCGGGGACTGGCTACACCTTC. This encodes CASSYSGTGYTF.

V usage is TRBV7-9 and J usage is TRBJ2-1; TRBD2 matches at 7 bases. J gave up 11 bases and V 6 bases, and 16 bases lay outside the gene matches. CDR3 length: 15 amino acids. CDR1 and CDR2 from the germline V gene are SEHNR and FQNEAQ (reference sequence). CDR3 sequence reads: CASSSALGGVQKQFF. The CDR3 DNA is TGTGCCAGCAGTTCAGCCTTGGGGGGGGTCCAAAAGCAGTTCTTC.

The V call is TRBV19, the J call TRBJ1-1; maybe TRBD1 (6 bases). V was pared by 8 bases and J by 3 bases, with 19 bases between. The germline V gene encodes CDR1 LNHDA and CDR2 SQIVND (reference sequence). This CDR3 spans 15 amino acids. The CDR3 loop reads CASSGTPLADTEAFF. The CDR3 DNA is TGTGCCAGTTCCGGGACACCCCTAGCGGACACTGAAGCTTTCTTT.

The J gene is TRBJ2-7, the V gene TRBV6-5; no firm D call. This CDR3 is 13 amino acids long. The germline gives CDR1 MNHEY, CDR2 SVGAGI. Trimming left V 2 bases short and J 3 bases short, with 8 bases between. This CDR3 reads CASSYEQFYEQYF. The CDR3 DNA is TGTGCCAGCAGTTACGAACAGTTCTACGAGCAGTACTTC.

The table lists this clonotype with many counts. The rearrangement links TRBV5-1 to TRBJ2-1, with D possibly TRBD2 on 6 matching bases. V lost 1 base and J lost 6, with 14 bases in between. The CDR3 is 15 amino acids. CDR1 and CDR2 from the germline V gene are SGHRS and YFSETQ. CDR3 region: CASSLSRDYSNEQFF. The CDR3 region has the DNA TGCGCCAGCAGCTTGTCGCGGGATTACTCCAATGAGCAGTTCTTC. Full variable domain (missing parts from reference TRBV5-1 and TRBJ2-1): KAGVTQTPRYLIKTRGQQVTLSCSPISGHRSVSWYQQTPGQGLQFLFEYFSETQRNKGNFPGRFSGRQFSNSRSEMNVSTLELGDSALYLCASSLSRDYSNEQFFGPGTRLTVL.

In its sample, this clonotype was seen many times. J is TRBJ1-2 and V is TRBV6-1, with TRBD1 matching 8 bases. This CDR3 comprises 14 residues. V lost 7 bases, J lost 5 bases, and 9 bases stayed unmatched. Germline values: CDR1 MNHNS, CDR2 SASEGT. CDR3 in amino acids: CASNPGQGEYGYTF. CDR3 coding DNA: TGTGCCAGCAATCCCGGACAGGGCGAATATGGCTACACCTTC.

This clonotype was found many times. This chain uses TRBV28 with TRBJ2-1; 9 bases line up with TRBD1. V lost 6 bases and J lost 7; bases outside the gene matches: 7. This CDR3 has 14 amino acids. CDR1 and CDR2 from the germline V gene are MDHEN and SYDVKM. CDR3 DNA sequence: TGTGCCAGCAGGCGGGACAGGGTTGCAAATGAGCAGTTCTTC. This encodes CASRRDRVANEQFF.